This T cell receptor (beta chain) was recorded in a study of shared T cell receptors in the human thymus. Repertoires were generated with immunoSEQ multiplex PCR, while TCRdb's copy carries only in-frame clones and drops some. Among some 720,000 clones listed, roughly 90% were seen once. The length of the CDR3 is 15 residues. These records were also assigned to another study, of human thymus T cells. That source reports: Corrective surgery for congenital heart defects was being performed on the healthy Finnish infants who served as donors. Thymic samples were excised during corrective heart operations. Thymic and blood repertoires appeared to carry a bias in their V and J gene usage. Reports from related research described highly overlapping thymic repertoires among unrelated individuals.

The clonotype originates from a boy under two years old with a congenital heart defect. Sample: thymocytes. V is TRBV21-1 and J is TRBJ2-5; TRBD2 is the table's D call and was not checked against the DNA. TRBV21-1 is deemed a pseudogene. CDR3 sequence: CASSSSPGLEETQYF. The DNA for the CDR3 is TGTGCCAGCAGCAGCTCTCCGGGACTAGAAGAGACCCAGTACTTC.